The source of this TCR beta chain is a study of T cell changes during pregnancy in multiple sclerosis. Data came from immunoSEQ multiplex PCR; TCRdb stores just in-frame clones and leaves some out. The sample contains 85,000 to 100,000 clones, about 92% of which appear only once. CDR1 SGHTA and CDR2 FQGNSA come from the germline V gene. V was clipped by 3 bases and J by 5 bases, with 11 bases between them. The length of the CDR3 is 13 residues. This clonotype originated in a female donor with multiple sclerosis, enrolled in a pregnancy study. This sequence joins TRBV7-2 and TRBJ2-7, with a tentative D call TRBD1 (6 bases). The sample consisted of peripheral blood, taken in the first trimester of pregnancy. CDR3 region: CASSLYRANEQYF. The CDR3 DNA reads TGTGCCAGCAGCTTGTACAGGGCAAACGAGCAGTACTTC.